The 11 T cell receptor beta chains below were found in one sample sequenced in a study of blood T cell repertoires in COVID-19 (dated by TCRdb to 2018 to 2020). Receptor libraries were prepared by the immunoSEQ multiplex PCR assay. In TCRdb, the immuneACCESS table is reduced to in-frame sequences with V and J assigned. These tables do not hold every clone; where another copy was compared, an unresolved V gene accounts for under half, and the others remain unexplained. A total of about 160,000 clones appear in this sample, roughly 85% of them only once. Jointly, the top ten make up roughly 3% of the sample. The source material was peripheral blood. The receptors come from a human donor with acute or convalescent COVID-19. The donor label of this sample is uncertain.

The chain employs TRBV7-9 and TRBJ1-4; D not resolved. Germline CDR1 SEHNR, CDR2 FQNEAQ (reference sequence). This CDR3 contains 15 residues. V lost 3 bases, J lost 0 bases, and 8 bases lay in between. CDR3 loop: CASSFDTSTNEKLFF. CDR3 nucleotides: TGTGCCAGCAGCTTTGACACTTCAACTAATGAAAAACTGTTTTTT.

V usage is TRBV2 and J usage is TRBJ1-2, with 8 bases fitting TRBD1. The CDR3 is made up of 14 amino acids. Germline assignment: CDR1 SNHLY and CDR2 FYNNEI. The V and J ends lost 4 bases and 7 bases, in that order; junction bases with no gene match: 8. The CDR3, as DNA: TGTGCCAGCAGTGCCTGGACAGGGCAAGCTGGCTACACCTTC. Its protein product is CASSAWTGQAGYTF.

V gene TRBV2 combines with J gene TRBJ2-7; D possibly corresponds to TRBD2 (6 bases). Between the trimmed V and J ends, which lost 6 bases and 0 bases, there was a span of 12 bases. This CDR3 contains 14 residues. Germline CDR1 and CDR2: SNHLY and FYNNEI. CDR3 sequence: CASRDYISSYEQYF. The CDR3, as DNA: TGTGCCAGCAGGGACTATATAAGCTCCTACGAGCAGTACTTC.

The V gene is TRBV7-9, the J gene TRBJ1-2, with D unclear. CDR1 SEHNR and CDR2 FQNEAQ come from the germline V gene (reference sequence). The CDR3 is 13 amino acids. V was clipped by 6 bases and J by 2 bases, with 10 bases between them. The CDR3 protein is CASRATENYGYTF. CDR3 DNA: TGTGCCAGCAGAGCTACAGAAAACTATGGCTACACCTTC.

CDR3: CASTQTSSGNTIYF. The CDR3 region has the DNA TGTGCCAGCACCCAGACAAGCTCTGGAAACACCATATATTTT. This chain joins TRBV6-5 and TRBJ1-3; D not certain. The germline gives CDR1 MNHEY, CDR2 SVGAGI. The CDR3 runs 14 residues. With 7 bases removed from V and 0 bases from J, the gap between germline ends came to 10 bases.

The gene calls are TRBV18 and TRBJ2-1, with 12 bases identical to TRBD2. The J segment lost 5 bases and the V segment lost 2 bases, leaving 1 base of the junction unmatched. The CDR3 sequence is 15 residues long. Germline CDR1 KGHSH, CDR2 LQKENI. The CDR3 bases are TGTGCCAGCTCACCAAGGACTAGCGGGAACAATGAGCAGTTCTTC. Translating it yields CASSPRTSGNNEQFF.

The CDR3 loop is CASSVEGATNEKLFF. CDR3 bases: TGTGCCAGCAGTGTAGAGGGTGCAACTAATGAAAAACTGTTTTTT. This chain joins TRBV2 and TRBJ1-4; D unclear. The CDR3 runs to 15 residues. The germline V gene has CDR1 SNHLY and CDR2 FYNNEI. The V end was cut by 4 bases, the J end by 0 bases, with 9 bases between.

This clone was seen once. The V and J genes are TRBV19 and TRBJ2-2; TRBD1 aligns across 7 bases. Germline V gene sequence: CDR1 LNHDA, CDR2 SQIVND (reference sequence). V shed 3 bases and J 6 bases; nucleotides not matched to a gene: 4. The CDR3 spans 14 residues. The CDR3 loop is CASSIRQGAGELFF. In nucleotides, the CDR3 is TGTGCCAGTAGTATCAGACAGGGCGCCGGGGAGCTGTTTTTT.

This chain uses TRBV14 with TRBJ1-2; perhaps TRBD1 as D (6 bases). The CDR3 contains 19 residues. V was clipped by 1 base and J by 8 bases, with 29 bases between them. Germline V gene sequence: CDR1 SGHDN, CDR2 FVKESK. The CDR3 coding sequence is TGTGCCAGCAGCCAAGGAGGCTTTTCTGGGGGCTTGTCTATGAGGGGCTACACCTTC. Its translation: CASSQGGFSGGLSMRGYTF.

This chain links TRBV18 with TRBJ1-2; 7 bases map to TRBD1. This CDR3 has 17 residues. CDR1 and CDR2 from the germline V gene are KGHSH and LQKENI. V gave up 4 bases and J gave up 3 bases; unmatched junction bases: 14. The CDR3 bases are TGTGCCAGCTCACTTGACGTGGTGGGCAGGGGGGACTATGGCTACACCTTC. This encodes CASSLDVVGRGDYGYTF.

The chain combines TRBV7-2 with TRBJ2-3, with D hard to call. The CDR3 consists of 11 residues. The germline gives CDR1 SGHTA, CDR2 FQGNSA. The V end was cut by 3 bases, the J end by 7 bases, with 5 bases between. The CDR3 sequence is CASSFSYTQYF. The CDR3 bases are TGTGCCAGCAGCTTTAGCTATACGCAGTATTTT.